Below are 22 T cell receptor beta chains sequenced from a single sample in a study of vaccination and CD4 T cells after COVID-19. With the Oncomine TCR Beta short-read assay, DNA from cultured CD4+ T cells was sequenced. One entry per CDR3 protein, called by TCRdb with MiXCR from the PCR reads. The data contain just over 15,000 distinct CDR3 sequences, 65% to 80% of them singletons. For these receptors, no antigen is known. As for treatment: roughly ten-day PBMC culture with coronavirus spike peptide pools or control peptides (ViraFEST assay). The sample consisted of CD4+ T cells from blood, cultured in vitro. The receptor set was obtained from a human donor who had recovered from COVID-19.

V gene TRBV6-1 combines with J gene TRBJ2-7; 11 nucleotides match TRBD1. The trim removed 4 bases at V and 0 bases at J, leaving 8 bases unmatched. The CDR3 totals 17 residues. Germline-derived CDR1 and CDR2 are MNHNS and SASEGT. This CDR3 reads CASSGGQGGRNSYEQYF. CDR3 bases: TGTGCCAGCAGTGGGGGACAGGGGGGGCGGAACTCCTACGAGCAGTACTTC.

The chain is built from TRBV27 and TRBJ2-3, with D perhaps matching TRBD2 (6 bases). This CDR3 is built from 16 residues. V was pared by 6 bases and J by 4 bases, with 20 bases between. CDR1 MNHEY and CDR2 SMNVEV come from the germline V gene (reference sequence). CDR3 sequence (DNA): TGTGCCAGCAGCCCTCGGGACTTTATTCTGGCAGATACGCAGTATTTT. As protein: CASSPRDFILADTQYF.

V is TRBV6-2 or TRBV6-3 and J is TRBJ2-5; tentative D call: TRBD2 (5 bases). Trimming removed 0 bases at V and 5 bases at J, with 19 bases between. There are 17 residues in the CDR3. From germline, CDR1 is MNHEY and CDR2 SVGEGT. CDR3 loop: CASSYSRESGSKETQYF. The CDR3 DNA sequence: TGTGCCAGCAGTTACTCTAGAGAGAGTGGGAGCAAGGAGACCCAGTACTTC.

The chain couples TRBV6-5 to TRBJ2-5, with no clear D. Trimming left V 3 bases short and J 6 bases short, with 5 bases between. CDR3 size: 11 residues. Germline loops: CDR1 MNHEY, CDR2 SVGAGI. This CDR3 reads CASSYKQTQYF. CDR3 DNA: TGTGCCAGCAGTTATAAACAGACCCAGTACTTC.

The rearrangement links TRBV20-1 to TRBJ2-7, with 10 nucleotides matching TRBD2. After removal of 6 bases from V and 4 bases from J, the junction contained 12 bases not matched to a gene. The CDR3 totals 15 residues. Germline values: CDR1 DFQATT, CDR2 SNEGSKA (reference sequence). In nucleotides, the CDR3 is TGCAGTGCACCGACGATAGCGGGAGGAAGTTACGAGCAGTACTTC. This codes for CSAPTIAGGSYEQYF.

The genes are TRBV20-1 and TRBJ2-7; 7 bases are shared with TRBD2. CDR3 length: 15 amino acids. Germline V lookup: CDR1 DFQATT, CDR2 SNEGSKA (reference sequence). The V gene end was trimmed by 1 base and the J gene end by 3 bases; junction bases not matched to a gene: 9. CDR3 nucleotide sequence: TGCAGTGCTAGAGGGGTGGGCGGGAGCGTCTACGAGCAGTACTTC. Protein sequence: CSARGVGGSVYEQYF.

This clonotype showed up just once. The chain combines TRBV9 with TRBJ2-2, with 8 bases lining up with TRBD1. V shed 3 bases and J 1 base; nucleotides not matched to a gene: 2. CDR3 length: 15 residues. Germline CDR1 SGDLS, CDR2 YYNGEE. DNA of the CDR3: TGTGCCAGCAGCGGACAGGGGCGGAACACCGGGGAGCTGTTTTTT. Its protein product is CASSGQGRNTGELFF. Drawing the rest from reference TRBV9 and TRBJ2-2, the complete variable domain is DSGVTQTPKHLITATGQRVTLRCSPRSGDLSVYWYQQSLDQGLQFLIQYYNGEERAKGNILERFSAQQFPDLHSELNLSSLELGDSALYFCASSGQGRNTGELFFGEGSRLTVL.

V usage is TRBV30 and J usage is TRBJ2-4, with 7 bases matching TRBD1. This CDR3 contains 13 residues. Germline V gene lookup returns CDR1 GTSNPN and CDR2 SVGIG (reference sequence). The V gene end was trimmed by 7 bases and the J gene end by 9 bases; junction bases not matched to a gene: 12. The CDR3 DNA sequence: TGTGCCTTCATGGACAGGCGGTTGGTCATTCAGTACTTC. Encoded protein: CAFMDRRLVIQYF.

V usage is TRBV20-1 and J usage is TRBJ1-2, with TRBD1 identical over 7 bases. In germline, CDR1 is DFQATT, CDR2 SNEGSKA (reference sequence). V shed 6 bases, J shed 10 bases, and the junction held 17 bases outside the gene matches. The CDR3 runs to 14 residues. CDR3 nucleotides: TGCAGTGCGAGGGGACAGACCGTAAGTTTGGACTACACCTTC. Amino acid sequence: CSARGQTVSLDYTF.

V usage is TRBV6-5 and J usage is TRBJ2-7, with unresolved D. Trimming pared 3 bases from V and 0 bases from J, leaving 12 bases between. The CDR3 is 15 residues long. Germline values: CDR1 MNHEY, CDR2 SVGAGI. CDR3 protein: CASSYSVRSSYEQYF. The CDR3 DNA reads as TGTGCCAGCAGTTATTCGGTCAGGAGCTCCTACGAGCAGTACTTC.

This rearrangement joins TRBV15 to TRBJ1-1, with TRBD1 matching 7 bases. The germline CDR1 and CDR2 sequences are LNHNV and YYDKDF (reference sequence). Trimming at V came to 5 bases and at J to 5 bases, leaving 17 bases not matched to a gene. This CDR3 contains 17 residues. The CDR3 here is CATSPSGGRIMETEAFF. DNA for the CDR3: TGTGCCACCAGCCCTTCAGGGGGGAGAATAATGGAAACTGAAGCTTTCTTT. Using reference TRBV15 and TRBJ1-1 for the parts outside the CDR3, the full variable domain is DAMVIQNPRYQVTQFGKPVTLSCSQTLNHNVMYWYQQKSSQAPKLLFHYYDKDFNNEADTPDNFQSRRPNTSFCFLDIRSPGLGDTAMYLCATSPSGGRIMETEAFFGQGTRLTVV.

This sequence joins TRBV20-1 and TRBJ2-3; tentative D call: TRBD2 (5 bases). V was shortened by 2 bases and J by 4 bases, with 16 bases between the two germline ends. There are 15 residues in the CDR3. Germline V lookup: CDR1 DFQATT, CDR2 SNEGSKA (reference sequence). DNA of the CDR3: TGCAGTGCTAGATCTTCGGGAACTGGGGCAGATACGCAGTATTTT. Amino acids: CSARSSGTGADTQYF.

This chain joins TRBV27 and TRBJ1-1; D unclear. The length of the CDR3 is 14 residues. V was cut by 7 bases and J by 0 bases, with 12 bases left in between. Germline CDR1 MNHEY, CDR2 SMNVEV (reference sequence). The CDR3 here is CASKTSGMNTEAFF. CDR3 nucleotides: TGTGCCAGCAAAACCAGTGGGATGAACACTGAAGCTTTCTTT.

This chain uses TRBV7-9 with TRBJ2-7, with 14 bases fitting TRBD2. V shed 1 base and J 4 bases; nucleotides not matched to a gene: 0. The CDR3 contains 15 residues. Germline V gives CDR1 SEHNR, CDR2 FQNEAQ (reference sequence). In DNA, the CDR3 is TGTGCCAGCAGCTTAGGACTAGCGGGAGGGTACGAGCAGTACTTC. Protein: CASSLGLAGGYEQYF. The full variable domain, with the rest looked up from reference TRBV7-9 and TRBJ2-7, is DTGVSQNPRHKITKRGQNVTFRCDPISEHNRLYWYRQTLGQGPEFLTYFQNEAQLEKSRLLSDRFSAERPKGSFSTLEIQRTEQGDSAMYLCASSLGLAGGYEQYFGPGTRLTVT.

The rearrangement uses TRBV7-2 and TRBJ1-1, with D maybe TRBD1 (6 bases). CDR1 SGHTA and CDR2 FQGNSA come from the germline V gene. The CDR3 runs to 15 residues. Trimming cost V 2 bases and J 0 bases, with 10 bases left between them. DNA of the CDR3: TGTGCCAGCAGCTTATTGACAGGACTGAACACTGAAGCTTTCTTT. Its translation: CASSLLTGLNTEAFF.

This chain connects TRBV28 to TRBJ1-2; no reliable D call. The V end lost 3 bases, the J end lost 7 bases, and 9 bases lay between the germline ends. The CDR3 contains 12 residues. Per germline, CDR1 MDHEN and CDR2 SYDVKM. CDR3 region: CASSFGIGGYTF. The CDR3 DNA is TGTGCCAGCAGTTTCGGGATTGGTGGCTACACCTTC.

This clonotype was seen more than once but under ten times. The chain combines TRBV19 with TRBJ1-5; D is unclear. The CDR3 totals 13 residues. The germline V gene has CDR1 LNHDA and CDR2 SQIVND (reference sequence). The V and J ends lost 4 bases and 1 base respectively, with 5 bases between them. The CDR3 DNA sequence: TGTGCCAGTAGTACCATGAGCAATCAGCCCCAGCATTTT. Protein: CASSTMSNQPQHF.

In DNA, the CDR3 is TGTGCCAGCAGCTTAGTTCCGCGGAACACTGAAGCTTTCTTT. This sequence encodes CASSLVPRNTEAFF. The V call is TRBV7-8, the J call TRBJ1-1; no definite D call. The V and J ends lost 1 base and 1 base respectively, with 7 bases between them. Germline V lookup: CDR1 SGHVS, CDR2 FQNEAQ. The CDR3 has 14 residues.

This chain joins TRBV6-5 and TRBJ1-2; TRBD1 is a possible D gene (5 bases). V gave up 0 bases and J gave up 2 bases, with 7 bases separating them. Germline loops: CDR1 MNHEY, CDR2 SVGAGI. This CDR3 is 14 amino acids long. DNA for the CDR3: TGTGCCAGCAGTTACTCGAAGGGGAACTATGGCTACACCTTC. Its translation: CASSYSKGNYGYTF.

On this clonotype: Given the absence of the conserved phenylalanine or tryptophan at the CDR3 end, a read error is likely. CDR3 sequence reads: CSAQEVGNQPQHL. DNA of the CDR3: TGCAGTGCCCAAGAGGTAGGAAATCAGCCCCAGCATCTT. The rearrangement joins TRBV20-1 to TRBJ1-5; D ambiguous. Germline V CDR1 and CDR2: DFQATT, SNEGSKA (reference sequence). This CDR3 region has 13 residues. Deletions cut 6 bases from V and 4 bases from J, with 13 bases between.

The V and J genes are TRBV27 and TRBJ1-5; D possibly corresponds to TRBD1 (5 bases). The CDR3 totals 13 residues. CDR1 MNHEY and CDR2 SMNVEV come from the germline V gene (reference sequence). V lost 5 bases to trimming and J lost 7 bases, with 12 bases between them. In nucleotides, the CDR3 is TGTGCCAGCAGTGGGGGAGGGAGGCAGCCCCAGCATTTT. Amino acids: CASSGGGRQPQHF.

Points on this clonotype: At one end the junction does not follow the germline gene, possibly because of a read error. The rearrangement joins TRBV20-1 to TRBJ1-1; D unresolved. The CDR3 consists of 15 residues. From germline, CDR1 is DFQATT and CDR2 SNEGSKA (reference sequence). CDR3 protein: CSARDPADGNTEAFF. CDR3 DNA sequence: TGCAGTGCTAGAGATCCGGCAGACGGTAACACCGAAGCTTTCTTT.